This T cell receptor beta chain was documented in a study of blood T cell repertoires in COVID-19. Looking at the study overall: Acute and convalescent COVID-19 samples came from the United States, Italy and Spain. PBMCs, B-cell-depleted T cells, or T cells provided the cDNA or gDNA that made up the material.

Original handling: Reference gene primer amplification yielded estimated nucleated cell counts. TCRdb's copy holds only in-frame clones and misses some; the assay was immunoSEQ multiplex PCR. The V and J calls and the clone size are those of that table, but D and trimming were determined from the DNA. The table lists over 200,000 clones, around nine tenths of them singletons, with around 10% in the top ten. CDR1 and CDR2 (germline): SGHDT, YYEEEE. V was trimmed by 2 bases and J by 4 bases, leaving 14 bases between them. The CDR3 extends over 15 amino acids. This chain connects TRBV5-6 to TRBJ2-3, with D possibly being TRBD2 (6 bases). The sequence came from a man aged 35-49 years who had recovered from COVID-19. Material: peripheral blood. The CDR3 coding sequence is TGTGCCAGCAGCTTCCGGACTAACTGGGCAGATACGCAGTATTTT. Translating it yields CASSFRTNWADTQYF.